The 19 T cell receptor beta chains below were found in one sample sequenced in a study of breast tumors, draining lymph nodes, adjacent tissues. The lymph nodes were axillary draining lymph nodes from breast cancer patients. TCRdb re-called the multiplex PCR reads with MiXCR, one entry per CDR3 protein. The sample consists of approximately 250,000 distinct CDR3 sequences, less than 40% of them appearing once. Sequencing input: axillary lymph node tissue. These receptors were taken from a female donor with breast cancer. Some clones in this sample may be carry-over from other donors' samples.

The rearrangement links TRBV12-3 or TRBV12-4 to TRBJ2-1; D is tentatively TRBD1 or TRBD2 (6 bases each). The CDR3 contains 15 residues. V was trimmed by 3 bases and J by 7 bases, leaving 16 bases between them. This CDR3 is CASSFFGGLPNEQFF. In DNA, the CDR3 is TGTGCCAGCAGTTTCTTCGGGGGCTTACCTAATGAGCAGTTCTTC.

This chain links TRBV11-2 with TRBJ2-1; TRBD2 is a possible D gene (6 bases). The ends were cut back, 2 bases at V and 4 bases at J, with 9 bases in the middle. The CDR3 has 14 amino acids. Germline-derived CDR1 and CDR2 are SGHAT and FQNNGV. The CDR3 loop is CASSLLRDYNEQFF. CDR3 sequence (DNA): TGTGCCAGCAGCTTATTGCGGGATTACAATGAGCAGTTCTTC.

V is TRBV15 and J is TRBJ2-7, with 11 nucleotides matching TRBD2. Trimming removed 3 bases from V and 5 bases from J; junction bases left unmatched: 9. The CDR3 extends over 16 amino acids. Germline values: CDR1 LNHNV, CDR2 YYDKDF (reference sequence). DNA of the CDR3: TGTGCCACCAGCAGGGGAAGACTAGCGGGAATCCACGAGCAGTACTTC. This gives the protein CATSRGRLAGIHEQYF.

This clonotype was seen ten or more times. The V gene is TRBV19, the J gene TRBJ2-5, with D maybe TRBD1 (6 bases). The CDR3 runs 14 residues. CDR1 LNHDA and CDR2 SQIVND come from the germline V gene (reference sequence). The V end lost 2 bases, the J end lost 3 bases, and 10 bases lay between the germline ends. The CDR3 protein is CASSIQQGKETQYF. CDR3 DNA sequence: TGTGCCAGTAGTATACAACAGGGAAAAGAGACCCAGTACTTC.

V is TRBV24-1 and J is TRBJ2-7, with D hard to call. Germline V lookup: CDR1 KGHDR, CDR2 SFDVKD. There are 11 residues in the CDR3. V was pared by 5 bases and J by 2 bases, with 3 bases between. CDR3 residues: CATSGAYEQYF. The DNA for the CDR3 is TGTGCCACCAGTGGGGCCTACGAGCAGTACTTC.

The table lists this clonotype with many counts. The V call is TRBV20-1, the J call TRBJ2-7; TRBD1 is a possible D gene (6 bases). CDR1 is DFQATT and CDR2 is SNEGSKA in the germline V gene (reference sequence). V gave up 5 bases and J gave up 4 bases, with 21 bases separating them. The CDR3 has 15 amino acids. CDR3 sequence (DNA): TGCAGTGCTCCAGGGGCGGTGGAGAGTCCTTACGAGCAGTACTTC. The encoded protein is CSAPGAVESPYEQYF.

This clonotype was picked up many times. The chain recombines TRBV12-3 or TRBV12-4 with TRBJ1-5; D may be TRBD1 (6 bases). Trimming shortened V by 6 bases and J by 3 bases, and 12 bases separated the two germline ends. The CDR3 spans 14 residues. The CDR3: CASSSGDPNQPQHF. CDR3 sequence (DNA): TGTGCCAGCAGCTCAGGGGATCCCAATCAGCCCCAGCATTTT.

About this clonotype itself: Being one base from a much bigger clone, this may be a read error. V usage is TRBV20-1 and J usage is TRBJ1-2; TRBD1 matches at 9 bases. Germline-derived CDR1 and CDR2 are DFQATT and SNEGSKA (reference sequence). The CDR3 length is 12 residues. CDR3 in amino acids: CSAGQGSYGYAF. Written as DNA, the CDR3 is TGCAGTGCAGGACAGGGGAGCTATGGCTACGCCTTC.

On this clonotype itself: One end of the junction is discordant with germline, which a read error may explain. The chain recombines TRBV24-1 with TRBJ2-2; D remains ambiguous. The CDR3 consists of 15 residues. Germline assignment: CDR1 KGHDR and CDR2 SFDVKD. This CDR3 is CAISESDLSAGELFF. The CDR3 nucleotides read TGTGCCATCAGTGAGTCGGACCTAAGCGCCGGGGAGCTGTTTTTT.

This clonotype was observed many times. V gene TRBV11-2 combines with J gene TRBJ1-3, with 7 bases identical to TRBD1. CDR1 is SGHAT, CDR2 FQNNGV, per germline. J was trimmed by 2 bases and V by 0 bases; bases with no gene match: 1. The CDR3 is 15 residues long. The DNA of the CDR3 is TGTGCCAGCAGCTTAGAAGGGACAGCTGGAAACACCATATATTTT. It translates to CASSLEGTAGNTIYF.

This chain joins TRBV7-3 and TRBJ2-1, with TRBD2 as a possible D gene (6 bases). The CDR3 has 15 residues. Between the trimmed V and J ends, which lost 5 bases and 4 bases, there was a span of 15 bases. Looked up from germline, CDR1 is SGHTA and CDR2 is FQGTGA. This chain's CDR3 is CASSRSGPTYNEQFF. The CDR3 DNA reads as TGTGCCAGCAGCCGTAGCGGCCCAACTTACAATGAGCAGTTCTTC.

This clonotype was counted at least ten times. The rearrangement links TRBV5-1 to TRBJ2-7, with 7 bases fitting TRBD2. This CDR3 comprises 13 residues. With 4 bases clipped from V and 4 bases from J, the junction kept 5 bases outside the gene matches. Germline assignment: CDR1 SGHRS and CDR2 YFSETQ. The CDR3 loop reads CASSASSGYEQYF. The DNA of the CDR3 is TGCGCCAGCAGCGCCTCTAGCGGATACGAGCAGTACTTC.

In DNA form, the CDR3 reads TGTGCCAGCAGTCACCCGACAGGGGGCCCCTACAATGAGCAGTTCTTC. It specifies CASSHPTGGPYNEQFF. This chain joins TRBV12-3 or TRBV12-4 and TRBJ2-1; 10 bases agree with TRBD1. With 5 bases clipped from V and 2 bases from J, the junction kept 6 bases outside the gene matches. This CDR3 comprises 16 residues.

Remarks on this clonotype: A junction end diverges from the germline sequence, so it may reflect a read error. The chain uses TRBV7-7 and TRBJ2-3; D might be TRBD1 (6 bases). Germline CDR1 reads SSHAT; CDR2 reads FNYEAQ (reference sequence). CDR3 length: 14 residues. CDR3 sequence (DNA): TGTGCTAGCAGCTCGGGGACAACCCGGGATACGCAGTATTTT. It specifies CASSSGTTRDTQYF.

The V and J genes are TRBV28 and TRBJ2-3; D perhaps matches TRBD2 (6 bases). The germline V gene encodes CDR1 MDHEN and CDR2 SYDVKM. The CDR3 is 15 amino acids. Trimming removed 3 bases at V and 0 bases at J, with 10 bases between. The CDR3 is CASSFRDSSTDTQYF. The CDR3 nucleotides are TGTGCCAGCAGTTTCAGGGACTCTAGCACAGATACGCAGTATTTT.

The rearrangement uses TRBV20-1 and TRBJ1-6; D not resolved. The CDR3 loop spans 16 amino acids. Per germline, CDR1 DFQATT and CDR2 SNEGSKA (reference sequence). Trimming took 2 bases from V and 0 from J, leaving 11 bases between them. The CDR3 sequence is CSARQAPSSYNSPLHF. CDR3 sequence (DNA): TGCAGTGCTAGACAGGCTCCGAGCTCCTATAATTCACCCCTCCACTTT.

This clonotype occurred many times. V gene TRBV10-3 combines with J gene TRBJ2-7; TRBD2 matches at 7 bases. Trimming took 4 bases from V and 5 from J; bases not matched to a gene: 14. The CDR3 extends over 16 amino acids. The germline V gene has CDR1 ENHRY and CDR2 SYGVKD. The CDR3 is CAISGLGMGGSHEQYF. The CDR3 coding sequence is TGTGCCATCAGTGGTCTTGGGATGGGAGGGTCCCACGAGCAGTACTTC.

This clonotype was seen a few times. With a much larger clone just one base away, this may be a read error. The rearrangement links TRBV7-2 to TRBJ2-2; possible D gene TRBD2, 5 bases. The CDR3 is made up of 15 amino acids. Germline loops: CDR1 SGHTA, CDR2 FQGNSA. In nucleotides, the CDR3 is TGTGCCAGCAGCCCTCCCACTCCAAACACCGGGGAGCTGCTTTTT. It specifies CASSPPTPNTGELLF.

This chain's CDR3 is CATSDSAGTSIPPETQYF. For the CDR3, the DNA is TGTGCCACCAGTGATTCCGCCGGGACTAGCATACCCCCAGAGACCCAGTACTTC. The chain joins TRBV24-1 to TRBJ2-5; 9 bases fit TRBD2. CDR3 length: 18 residues. Germline loops: CDR1 KGHDR, CDR2 SFDVKD. The ends lost 2 bases at V and 4 bases at J; junction bases unmatched: 13.